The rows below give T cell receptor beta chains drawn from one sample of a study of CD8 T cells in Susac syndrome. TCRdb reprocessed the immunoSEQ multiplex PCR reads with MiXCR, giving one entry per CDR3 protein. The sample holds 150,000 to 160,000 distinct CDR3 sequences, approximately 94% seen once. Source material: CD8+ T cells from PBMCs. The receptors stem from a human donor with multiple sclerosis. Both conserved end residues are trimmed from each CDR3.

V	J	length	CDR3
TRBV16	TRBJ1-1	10	ASSTSGTEAF
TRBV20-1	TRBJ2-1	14	SARKKARTANNEQF
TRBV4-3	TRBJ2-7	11	ASSQDRAYEQY
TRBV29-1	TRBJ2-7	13	SVSDRLEGKGEQY
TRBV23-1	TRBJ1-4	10	ASSGGGKKLF
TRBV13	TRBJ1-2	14	ASSFRPTSQGEGYT
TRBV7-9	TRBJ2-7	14	ASSTRDSDSTYEQY
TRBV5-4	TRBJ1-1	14	ASTGRSGLSNTEAF
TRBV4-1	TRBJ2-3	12	ASSVLLGADTQY
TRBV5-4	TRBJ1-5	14	ASSLMVSISNQPQH
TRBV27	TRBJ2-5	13	ASASSRRGERTQY
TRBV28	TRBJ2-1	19	ASSLGFRSPVGGSSYNEQF
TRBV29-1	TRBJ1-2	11	SGGGDGFYGYT
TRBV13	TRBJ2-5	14	ASSLSQGDFLETQY
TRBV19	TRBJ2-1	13	ASSMRISSYNEQF
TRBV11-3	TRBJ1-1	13	ASSPGTEMNTEAF
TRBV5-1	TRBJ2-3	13	ASSLGTGAIDTQY
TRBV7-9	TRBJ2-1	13	ASPTQGGRYNEQF
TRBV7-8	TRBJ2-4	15	ASSLSGGSLAKNIQY
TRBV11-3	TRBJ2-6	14	ASSLERGPGANVLT
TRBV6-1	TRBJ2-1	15	ASSPLGERGPYNEQF
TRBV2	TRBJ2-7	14	ASSEKRYSSSYEQY
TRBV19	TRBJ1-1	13	ASSRSGVDWTEAF
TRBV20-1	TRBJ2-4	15	SAVPRDILRGQGIQY
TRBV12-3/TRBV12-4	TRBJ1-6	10	ASSLSGSPLH
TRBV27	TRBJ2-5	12	ASSALDRQETQY
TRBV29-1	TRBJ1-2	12	SVEDRMDELGYT
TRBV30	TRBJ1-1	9	ARGTGRGAF
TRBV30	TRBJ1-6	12	AWSGISYNSPLH
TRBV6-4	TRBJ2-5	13	ASSPGTSGAETQY
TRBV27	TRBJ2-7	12	ASSFARGVNEQY
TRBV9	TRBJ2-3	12	ASKRGDNTDTQY
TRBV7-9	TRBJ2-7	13	ASSLVGDSVSEQY
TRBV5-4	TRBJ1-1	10	ASSYNLMEAF
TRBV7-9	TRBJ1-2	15	ASSYRDMNSLGYGYT
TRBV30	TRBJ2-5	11	AWSVGGIETQY
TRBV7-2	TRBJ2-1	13	ASSLFGGDYNEQF
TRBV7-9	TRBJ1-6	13	ASSLGSSFTSPLH
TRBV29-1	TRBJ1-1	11	SVDRQGNTEAF
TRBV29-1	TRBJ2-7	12	SVGGGSLFNEQY
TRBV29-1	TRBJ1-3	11	SAQDPEGTTIY